Listed here are 7 T cell receptor beta chains from one sample, sequenced in a study of T cells after yellow fever vaccination. A single record per CDR3 protein comes from TCRdb applying MiXCR to the 5' RACE reads. The table has hundreds of thousands of distinct CDR3 sequences, roughly 14% seen once. Sample: PBMCs, taken on the day of the yellow fever booster vaccination. The receptors originated from a man aged 25 to 40 who received the YFV17D yellow fever vaccine.

The chain couples TRBV6-5 to TRBJ2-3; D tentatively fits TRBD1 or TRBD2 (5 bases each). The CDR3 runs 16 residues. Germline V gene lookup returns CDR1 MNHEY and CDR2 SVGAGI. The germline V and J ends were trimmed by 2 bases and 8 bases, with 20 bases remaining between them. The CDR3 region is CASSYPLGVAGGTQYF. The DNA for the CDR3 is TGTGCCAGCAGTTACCCCCTGGGGGTTGCGGGTGGTACGCAGTATTTT.

This clonotype was observed a handful of times. Since a much larger clone is just one base distant, this may be a read error. The chain couples TRBV5-5 to TRBJ2-5; perhaps TRBD1 as D (5 bases). This CDR3 region has 13 residues. Germline V lookup: CDR1 SGHKS, CDR2 YYEKEE (reference sequence). V was clipped by 0 bases and J by 3 bases, with 6 bases between them. This CDR3 reads CASSLDRKETQYF. The CDR3 DNA is TGTGCCAGCAGCTTGGACAGGAAAGAGACCCAGTACTTC.

This clonotype was seen only a few times. The rearrangement joins TRBV5-1 to TRBJ2-3; 8 bases map to TRBD1. The germline CDR1 and CDR2 sequences are SGHRS and YFSETQ. The junction had 12 bases not matched to a gene; V was cut back by 3 bases and J by 3 bases. This CDR3 spans 17 amino acids. As DNA, the CDR3 is TGCGCCAGCAGCTCGGGGACAGGCGGCCGCGCGACAGATACGCAGTATTTT. Translated, it gives CASSSGTGGRATDTQYF.

This clonotype was picked up one time. The chain recombines TRBV4-3 with TRBJ2-7, with D perhaps matching TRBD2 (5 bases). Per germline, CDR1 LGHNA and CDR2 YSLEER. V was cut by 0 bases and J by 7 bases, with 10 bases left in between. The CDR3 runs 13 residues. The CDR3 here is CASSQEAGGEQYF. In nucleotides, the CDR3 is TGCGCCAGCAGCCAAGAGGCGGGCGGGGAGCAGTACTTC.

Only a few counts were recorded for this clonotype. The CDR3 nucleotides read TGTGCCAGTAGTATTCTGAGGAGACTGGGCACAGATACGCAGTATTTT. Residues: CASSILRRLGTDTQYF. The chain employs TRBV19 and TRBJ2-3; D gene unclear. CDR1 and CDR2 (germline): LNHDA, SQIVND (reference sequence). The CDR3 sequence is 16 residues long. Trimming shortened V by 3 bases and J by 1 base, and 14 bases separated the two germline ends. Full variable domain (rest looked up from reference TRBV19 and TRBJ2-3): DGGITQSPKYLFRKEGQNVTLSCEQNLNHDAMYWYRQDPGQGLRLIYYSQIVNDFQKGDIAEGYSVSREKKESFPLTVTSAQKNPTAFYLCASSILRRLGTDTQYFGPGTRLTVL.

This clonotype came up a few times. The chain couples TRBV12-3 or TRBV12-4 to TRBJ2-7, with 7 bases identical to TRBD1. With V trimmed by 1 base and J by 3 bases, 6 bases remained unmatched. The CDR3 totals 15 residues. The CDR3 region has the DNA TGTGCCAGCAGTTTAGGGGGACAGACTATCTACGAGCAGTACTTC. It codes for CASSLGGQTIYEQYF.

The V gene is TRBV20-1, the J gene TRBJ2-5, with D possibly being TRBD1 or TRBD2 (6 bases each). Germline V gene sequence: CDR1 DFQATT, CDR2 SNEGSKA (reference sequence). Trimming stripped 0 bases from V and 5 bases from J, with 19 bases between. CDR3 size: 16 residues. This CDR3 is CSARDRGPGVRETQYF. CDR3 coding DNA: TGCAGTGCTAGAGACAGGGGCCCGGGGGTCAGGGAGACCCAGTACTTC.